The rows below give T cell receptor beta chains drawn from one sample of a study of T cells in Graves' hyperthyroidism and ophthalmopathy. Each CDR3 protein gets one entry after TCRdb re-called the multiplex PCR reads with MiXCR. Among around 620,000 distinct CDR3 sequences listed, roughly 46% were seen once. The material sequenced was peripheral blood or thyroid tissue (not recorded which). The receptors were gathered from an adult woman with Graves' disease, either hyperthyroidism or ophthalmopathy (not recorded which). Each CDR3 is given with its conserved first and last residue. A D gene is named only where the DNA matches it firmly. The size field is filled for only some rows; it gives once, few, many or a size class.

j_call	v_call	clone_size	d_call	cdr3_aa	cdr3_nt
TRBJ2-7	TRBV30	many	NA	CAWSIGLAYEQYF	TGTGCCTGGAGTATAGGCCTAGCATACGAGCAGTACTTC
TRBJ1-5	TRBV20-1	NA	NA	CSARDRREGGNQPQHF	TGCAGTGCTAGAGATAGGCGGGAAGGGGGCAATCAGCCCCAGCATTTT
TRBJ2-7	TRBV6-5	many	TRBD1	CASSYSMDRGHYEQYF	TGTGCCAGCAGTTACTCTATGGACAGGGGCCACTACGAGCAGTACTTC
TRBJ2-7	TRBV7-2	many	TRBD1	CASSSDRDTYEQYF	TGTGCCAGCAGCTCGGACAGGGACACGTACGAGCAGTACTTC
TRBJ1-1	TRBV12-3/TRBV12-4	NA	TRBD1	CASSAAGGDENTEAFF	TGTGCCAGCAGCGCAGCAGGGGGCGATGAGAACACTGAAGCTTTCTTT
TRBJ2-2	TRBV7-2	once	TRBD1	CASSPRGQAIHNTGELFF	TGTGCCAGCAGCCCCAGGGGACAGGCAATCCATAACACCGGGGAGCTGTTTTTT
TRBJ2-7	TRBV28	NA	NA	CASTLGDGGYEQYF	TGTGCCAGCACCTTGGGGGACGGTGGCTACGAGCAGTACTTC
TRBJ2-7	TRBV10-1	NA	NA	CASSAGIFYEQYF	TGCGCCAGCAGTGCGGGTATTTTTTACGAGCAGTACTTC
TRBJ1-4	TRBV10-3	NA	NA	CAISAGRDEKLFF	TGTGCCATCAGTGCCGGGAGGGATGAAAAACTGTTTTTT
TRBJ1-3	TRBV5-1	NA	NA	CASGVEWAGNTIYF	TGCGCCAGCGGCGTAGAGTGGGCTGGAAACACCATATATTTT
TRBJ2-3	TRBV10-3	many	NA	CAISVKAFSDTQYF	TGTGCCATCAGTGTCAAGGCATTTTCAGATACGCAGTATTTT
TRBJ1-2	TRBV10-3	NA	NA	CAISARSPGQGYTF	TGTGCCATCAGTGCTAGGTCCCCGGGTCAGGGCTACACCTTC
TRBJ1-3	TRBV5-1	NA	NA	CASSPGTGYSGNTIYF	TGCGCCAGCAGCCCCGGGACTGGTTACTCTGGAAACACCATATATTTT
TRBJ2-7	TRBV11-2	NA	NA	CARETLPQLSYEQYF	TGTGCCAGGGAGACGTTGCCCCAACTCTCCTACGAGCAGTACTTC
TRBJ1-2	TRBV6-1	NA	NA	CASSQWGPNSGNTF	TGTGCCAGCAGCCAATGGGGACCGAACTCTGGAAACACCTTC
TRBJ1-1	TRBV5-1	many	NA	CASTEGTNTEAFF	TGCGCCAGCACGGAGGGGACGAACACTGAAGCTTTCTTT
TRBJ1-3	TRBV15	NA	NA	CATRSGTSGNTIYF	TGTGCCACCAGATCCGGGACGTCCGGAAACACCATATATTTT
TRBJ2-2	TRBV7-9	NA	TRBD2	CASSAWSGRAGELFF	TGTGCCAGCAGCGCGTGGAGCGGGAGAGCAGGGGAGCTGTTTTTT
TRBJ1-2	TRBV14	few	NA	CASSRVGGDGYGYTF	TGTGCCAGCAGCCGTGTGGGGGGTGACGGCTATGGCTACACCTTC
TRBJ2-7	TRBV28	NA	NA	CASNSPRGASATYEQYF	TGTGCCAGCAATAGCCCCCGGGGGGCTAGCGCCACCTACGAGCAGTACTTC
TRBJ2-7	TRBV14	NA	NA	CASSQVGIAEQYF	TGTGCCAGCAGCCAAGTAGGAATCGCCGAGCAGTACTTC
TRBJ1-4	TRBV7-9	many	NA	CASSSSGTEEKLFF	TGTGCCAGCAGCTCTTCCGGGACGGAGGAAAAACTGTTTTTT
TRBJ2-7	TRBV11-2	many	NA	CASSLGGRATDEQYF	TGTGCCAGCAGCTTAGGTGGCAGGGCAACGGACGAGCAGTACTTC
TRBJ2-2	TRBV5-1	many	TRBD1	CASGKGGTGVRTGELFF	TGCGCCAGTGGAAAAGGCGGGACAGGGGTACGCACCGGGGAGCTGTTTTTT
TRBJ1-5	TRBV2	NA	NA	CASSAGTAGVNQPQHF	TGTGCCAGCAGTGCGGGGACGGCCGGAGTAAATCAGCCCCAGCATTTT
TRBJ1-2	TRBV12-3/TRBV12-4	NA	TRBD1	CASSATGEVGYGYTF	TGTGCCAGCAGTGCAACAGGGGAGGTCGGCTATGGCTACACCTTC
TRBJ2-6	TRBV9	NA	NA	CASSLAGGPYSGANVLTF	TGTGCCAGCAGTTTGGCCGGGGGTCCCTACTCTGGGGCCAACGTCCTGACTTTC
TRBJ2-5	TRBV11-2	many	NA	CASSFGLTLLETQYF	TGTGCCAGCAGCTTCGGACTAACCTTACTAGAGACCCAGTACTTC
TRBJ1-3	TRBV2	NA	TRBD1	CASSTSPTGVGNTIYF	TGTGCCAGCAGCACCTCACCGACAGGGGTAGGAAACACCATATATTTT
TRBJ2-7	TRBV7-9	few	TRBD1	CASSPLPGQGAWMGEQYF	TGTGCCAGCAGCCCTCTCCCGGGACAGGGGGCGTGGATGGGGGAGCAGTACTTC
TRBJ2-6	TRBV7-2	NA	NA	CACTRSGANVLTF	TGTGCCTGTACCCGCTCTGGGGCCAACGTCCTGACTTTC
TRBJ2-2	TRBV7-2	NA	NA	CASSLAGVLFF	TGTGCCAGCAGCTTAGCAGGGGTGCTGTTTTTT
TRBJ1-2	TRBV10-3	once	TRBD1	CAISSGRDRPNYGYTF	TGTGCCATCAGTAGTGGACGGGACAGACCTAACTATGGCTACACCTTC
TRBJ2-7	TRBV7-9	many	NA	CASSPYSSYEQYF	TGTGCCAGCAGCCCGTATAGCTCCTACGAGCAGTACTTC
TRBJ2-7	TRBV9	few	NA	CASSAPGTVPGLLRNVTYEQYF	TGTGCCAGCAGCGCCCCCGGGACAGTCCCGGGACTCCTACGAAACGTGACCTACGAGCAGTACTTC
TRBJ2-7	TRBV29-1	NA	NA	CSVEASPYEQYF	TGCAGCGTTGAAGCTAGCCCCTACGAGCAGTACTTC
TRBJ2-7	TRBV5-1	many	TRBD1	CASSLVTGGSHEQYF	TGCGCCAGCAGCTTGGTTACAGGGGGCTCCCACGAGCAGTACTTC
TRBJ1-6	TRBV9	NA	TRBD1	CASSPEAGTGLSTLHF	TGTGCCAGCAGCCCAGAAGCGGGGACAGGCCTTTCGACCCTCCACTTT
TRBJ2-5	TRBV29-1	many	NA	CSVELPLEGPNPETQYF	TGCAGCGTTGAACTTCCCCTCGAGGGGCCAAATCCAGAGACCCAGTACTTC
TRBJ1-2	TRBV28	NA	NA	CASRMGRDYGYTF	TGTGCCAGCCGAATGGGCAGGGATTATGGCTACACCTTC
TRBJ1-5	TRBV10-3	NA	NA	CAISAGLNQPQHF	TGTGCCATCAGTGCAGGGCTCAATCAGCCCCAGCATTTT
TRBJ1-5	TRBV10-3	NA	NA	CASSLRNNQPQHF	TGTGCCAGCAGTCTTCGTAACAATCAGCCCCAGCATTTT
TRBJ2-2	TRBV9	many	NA	CASSVEGVSGELFF	TGTGCCAGCAGCGTAGAAGGGGTTTCCGGGGAGCTGTTTTTT
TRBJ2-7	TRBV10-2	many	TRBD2	CASSEFLGLAELYEQYF	TGCGCCAGCAGTGAGTTCCTTGGACTAGCGGAACTCTACGAGCAGTACTTC
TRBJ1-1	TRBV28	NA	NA	CASSSPWAEAFF	TGTGCCAGCAGTTCCCCCTGGGCTGAAGCTTTCTTT
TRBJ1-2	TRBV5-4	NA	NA	CASSLVAGRGYTF	TGTGCCAGCAGCTTGGTAGCAGGGAGAGGCTACACCTTC